The 21 T cell receptor beta chains in this list originate from one sample, sequenced in a study of T-cell reconstitution after alpha-beta-depleted transplantation in children. During its preparation, the TCRbeta library received unique molecular identifiers. Each CDR3 protein gets one entry after TCRdb re-called the PCR reads with MiXCR. The sample carries fewer than 500,000 distinct CDR3 sequences, 43% recorded once. The sample in question was PBMCs, obtained before TCRalphabeta/CD19-depleted stem cell transplant. The receptors originated from a girl aged 2 to 9 with aplastic anemia, due to receive a stem cell transplant.

The V and J genes are TRBV20-1 and TRBJ1-1; TRBD1 matches 8 bases. J gave up 3 bases and V 5 bases, and 5 bases lay outside the gene matches. CDR3 length: 13 residues. The germline V gene has CDR1 DFQATT and CDR2 SNEGSKA (reference sequence). This chain's CDR3 is CSASTGGDTEAFF. CDR3 DNA sequence: TGCAGTGCTTCAACAGGGGGGGACACTGAAGCTTTCTTT.

CDR3: CASSMTGTGGRQPQHF. CDR3 bases: TGTGCCAGTAGTATGACCGGGACAGGGGGCAGACAGCCCCAGCATTTT. This rearrangement joins TRBV19 to TRBJ1-5, with 12 bases matching TRBD1. The V segment lost 3 bases and the J segment 7 bases; nucleotides outside the gene matches: 7. This CDR3 has 16 residues. Looked up from germline, CDR1 is LNHDA and CDR2 is SQIVND (reference sequence).

The gene calls are TRBV11-3 and TRBJ2-1; D perhaps matches TRBD2 (5 bases). The CDR3 has 15 residues. Trimming cost V 5 bases and J 3 bases, with 14 bases left between them. Germline V gene sequence: CDR1 SGHNT, CDR2 YENEEA. The CDR3 DNA is TGTGCCAGCAGCCCGAGGCGCGGGCTCTACAATGAGCAGTTCTTC. Amino acid sequence: CASSPRRGLYNEQFF.

The gene calls are TRBV28 and TRBJ2-7, with a weak D call TRBD2 (5 bases). The CDR3 extends over 16 amino acids. Germline lookup yields CDR1 MDHEN and CDR2 SYDVKM. V dropped 4 bases and J dropped 5 bases, with 21 bases sitting between them. In DNA, the CDR3 is TGTGCCAGCAGTTATGCCGGGGTGGCAGCCCCTCACGAGCAGTACTTC. This sequence encodes CASSYAGVAAPHEQYF.

The gene calls are TRBV14 and TRBJ2-3; D is ambiguous. This CDR3 region has 16 residues. Germline CDR1 is SGHDN and CDR2 is FVKESK. Trimming shortened V by 4 bases and J by 5 bases, and 19 bases separated the two germline ends. The CDR3 sequence is CASSPRAYVGGDTQYF. CDR3 nucleotides: TGTGCCAGCAGCCCTCGAGCGTATGTAGGTGGAGATACGCAGTATTTT.

This chain connects TRBV20-1 to TRBJ2-5, with TRBD2 matching over 8 bases. In germline, CDR1 is DFQATT, CDR2 SNEGSKA (reference sequence). The CDR3 is made up of 12 amino acids. J lost 9 bases, V lost 7 bases, and 10 bases had no gene match. Here the CDR3 DNA reads TGCAGTGGAGCGGGAGACCGAGGGTCCCAGTACTTC. Its protein is CSGAGDRGSQYF.

This chain uses TRBV2 with TRBJ1-5; D call uncertain. The V and J ends lost 5 bases and 5 bases respectively, with 10 bases between them. The CDR3 loop spans 13 amino acids. Germline lookup yields CDR1 SNHLY and CDR2 FYNNEI. CDR3 region: CASSRDPYQPQHF. The DNA for the CDR3 is TGTGCCAGCAGTCGCGACCCTTATCAGCCCCAGCATTTT.

In its sample, this clonotype was seen a few times. A much more abundant neighbour one base away suggests this may be a read error. The CDR3 sequence: CASSRIAGVNEQHF. The CDR3 region has the DNA TGTGCCAGCAGCCGAATAGCGGGAGTCAACGAGCAGCACTTC. V is TRBV3-1 and J is TRBJ2-7; 9 bases agree with TRBD2. Per the germline V gene, CDR1 is LGHDT and CDR2 is YNNKEL (reference sequence). The CDR3 has 14 residues.

The V call is TRBV20-1, the J call TRBJ1-5; 7 bases are a match to TRBD1. The CDR3 has 15 amino acids. Germline loops: CDR1 DFQATT, CDR2 SNEGSKA (reference sequence). Germline trimming cut 1 base from V and 4 bases from J; bases unmatched to any gene: 7. CDR3 in amino acids: CSARGSEGANQPQHF. Written as DNA, the CDR3 is TGCAGTGCTAGAGGTAGCGAGGGGGCGAATCAGCCCCAGCATTTT.

The chain employs TRBV10-1 and TRBJ2-7; 8 bases agree with TRBD1. CDR3 length: 15 residues. CDR1 and CDR2 from the germline V gene are WNHNN and SYGVQD (reference sequence). V trimming: 6 bases; J trimming: 1 base; junction bases outside the gene matches: 8. This CDR3 is CASSGAGGRSYEQYF. As DNA, the CDR3 is TGCGCCAGCAGCGGGGCAGGGGGCCGGTCCTACGAGCAGTACTTC.

The V call is TRBV4-2, the J call TRBJ1-5, with D unresolved. CDR3 length: 15 amino acids. Trimming removed 4 bases from V and 2 bases from J, with 12 bases in between. Germline values: CDR1 LGHNA, CDR2 YNFKEQ. The DNA for the CDR3 is TGTGCCAGCAGCCCCCGCCCCTACGGCAATCAGCCCCAGCATTTT. It yields the protein CASSPRPYGNQPQHF.

V and J are TRBV5-1 and TRBJ2-5; possible D gene TRBD1, 5 bases. Germline CDR1 and CDR2: SGHRS and YFSETQ. The CDR3 extends over 13 amino acids. Trimming cost V 5 bases and J 4 bases, with 12 bases left between them. CDR3 amino acids: CASRSGGAETQYF. For the CDR3, the DNA is TGCGCCAGCAGGTCTGGTGGGGCAGAGACCCAGTACTTC.

The chain couples TRBV7-9 to TRBJ2-7; D is possibly TRBD1 (5 bases). Germline CDR1 SEHNR, CDR2 FQNEAQ (reference sequence). V was shortened by 4 bases and J by 4 bases, with 11 bases between the two germline ends. The CDR3 has 13 amino acids. The CDR3 here is CASSSVGVYEQYF. DNA for the CDR3: TGTGCCAGCAGCTCCGTAGGGGTATACGAGCAGTACTTC.

This clonotype came up many times. The genes are TRBV20-1 and TRBJ1-4; 10 positions agree with TRBD1. V dropped 4 bases and J dropped 2; count of bases not matched to a gene: 10. This CDR3 has 17 amino acids. Germline loops: CDR1 DFQATT, CDR2 SNEGSKA (reference sequence). In DNA form, the CDR3 reads TGCAGTGCTAACGTCCCGGGACAGGGGAGGACTAATGAAAAACTGTTTTTT. Translating it yields CSANVPGQGRTNEKLFF.

V usage is TRBV7-9 and J usage is TRBJ1-5; perhaps TRBD1 as D (5 bases). V dropped 4 bases and J dropped 0 bases, with 10 bases sitting between them. Germline lookup yields CDR1 SEHNR and CDR2 FQNEAQ (reference sequence). The CDR3 spans 15 residues. This CDR3 is CASSSGSNSNQPQHF. The DNA of the CDR3 is TGTGCCAGCAGCTCAGGGAGTAATAGCAATCAGCCCCAGCATTTT.

The V and J genes are TRBV15 and TRBJ2-2; 7 bases are a match to TRBD1. Trimming at V came to 5 bases and at J to 4 bases, leaving 1 base not matched to a gene. The CDR3 is made up of 13 amino acids. Germline CDR1 reads LNHNV; CDR2 reads YYDKDF (reference sequence). DNA of the CDR3: TGTGCCACCAGCGGGGACAGCACCGGGGAGCTGTTTTTT. It specifies CATSGDSTGELFF.

The chain is built from TRBV10-3 and TRBJ2-1; D is undetermined. Germline CDR1 ENHRY, CDR2 SYGVKD. The length of the CDR3 is 13 residues. Trimming took off 3 bases at V and 5 bases at J, with 8 bases between the two ends. The CDR3 sequence is CAISEARDNEQFF. The DNA for the CDR3 is TGTGCCATCAGTGAAGCCAGAGACAATGAGCAGTTCTTC.

This chain joins TRBV12-3 or TRBV12-4 and TRBJ1-2, with TRBD1 matching over 7 bases. The CDR3 runs 15 residues. With V trimmed by 5 bases and J by 4 bases, 10 bases remained unmatched. The CDR3 loop is CASSQGTVGGYGYTF. CDR3 DNA sequence: TGTGCCAGCAGTCAGGGGACAGTAGGAGGCTATGGCTACACCTTC.

DNA for the CDR3: TGTGCCATCAGCACGGACAGTGCAGATACGCAGTATTTT. Protein: CAISTDSADTQYF. The chain couples TRBV10-3 to TRBJ2-3; perhaps TRBD1 as D (6 bases). Germline V gene data show CDR1 as ENHRY and CDR2 as SYGVKD. The V gene lost 6 bases and the J gene lost 4 bases, with 11 bases spanning the gap. The CDR3 has 13 residues.

The gene calls are TRBV5-6 and TRBJ1-5; 8 nucleotides align to TRBD1. Germline lookup yields CDR1 SGHDT and CDR2 YYEEEE. After removal of 3 bases from V and 2 bases from J, the junction contained 19 bases not matched to a gene. The CDR3 has 20 residues. The DNA for the CDR3 is TGTGCCAGCAGCTGGACCCCCGGACAGGGATGGTATACTGGCAATCAGCCCCAGCATTTT. Its translation is CASSWTPGQGWYTGNQPQHF. Full variable domain (rest looked up from reference TRBV5-6 and TRBJ1-5): DAGVTQSPTHLIKTRGQQVTLRCSPKSGHDTVSWYQQALGQGPQFIFQYYEEEERQRGNFPDRFSGHQFPNYSSELNVNALLLGDSALYLCASSWTPGQGWYTGNQPQHFGDGTRLSIL.

The chain employs TRBV3-1 and TRBJ2-3; 8 nucleotides align to TRBD2. The CDR3 is made up of 15 amino acids. The germline gives CDR1 LGHDT, CDR2 YNNKEL (reference sequence). Trimming cost V 2 bases and J 6 bases; bases outside gene matches: 7. Written as DNA, the CDR3 is TGTGCCAGCAGCCAACTGCGGGGGGCAGGGGATACGCAGTATTTT. This sequence encodes CASSQLRGAGDTQYF.